These 3 T cell receptor beta chains were all obtained from the same sample, sequenced in a study of blood T cell repertoires in COVID-19 (dated by TCRdb to 2018 to 2021). Libraries were constructed by the immunoSEQ multiplex PCR assay. TCRdb stores this immuneACCESS table with in-frame sequences only. Part of the clones is absent; in the studies checked, under half of the shortfall reflects unresolved V genes, and no reason is known for the rest. The sample profile shows about 200,000 clones; more than 70% of them were found once. The top ten clonotypes cover roughly 12% of the sample. Sequencing input: peripheral blood. The receptors originated from a human donor in a cohort sampled during active COVID-19.

The CDR3 here is CASSNPLEGQGGYTF. CDR3 in DNA: TGTGCCAGTAGTAATCCCCTGGAGGGGCAAGGTGGCTACACCTTC. This chain joins TRBV19 and TRBJ1-2; maybe TRBD1 (5 bases). Trimming cost V 4 bases and J 7 bases, with 19 bases left between them. From germline, CDR1 is LNHDA and CDR2 SQIVND (reference sequence). The CDR3 sequence is 15 residues long.

Points on this clone: This same CDR3 is encoded by further DNA sequences in the sample. This chain connects TRBV20-1 to TRBJ2-2, with 10 nucleotides matching TRBD2. Germline CDR1 and CDR2: DFQATT and SNEGSKA (reference sequence). CDR3 size: 15 residues. J was trimmed by 4 bases and V by 3 bases; bases with no gene match: 5. The CDR3, as DNA: TGCAGTGCTAGTCGAGCGGGGGGGCGCACCGGGGAGCTGTTTTTT. Amino acids: CSASRAGGRTGELFF.

J is TRBJ1-1 and V is TRBV24-1; D not resolved. Trimming removed 6 bases at V and 0 bases at J, with 10 bases between. Germline V lookup: CDR1 KGHDR, CDR2 SFDVKD. The length of the CDR3 is 14 residues. The CDR3: CATSSTYLNTEAFF. CDR3 DNA sequence: TGTGCCACCAGTAGTACGTACTTGAACACTGAAGCTTTCTTT.